This T cell receptor (beta chain) is from a study of PD-1 blockade in mismatch repair-deficient tumors. Per the germline V gene, CDR1 is MNHEY and CDR2 is SMNVEV (reference sequence). The CDR3 loop spans 14 amino acids. V was shortened by 8 bases and J by 0 bases, with 14 bases between the two germline ends. Measured with immunoSEQ multiplex PCR; TCRdb has only the in-frame clones, and not every one. The table records 35,000 to 40,000 clones, 70% to 80% of them present only once. The sample here was peripheral blood, taken 4 weeks after starting pembrolizumab. The TCR comes from an adult with mismatch repair-deficient cancer. The chain has TRBV27 and TRBJ2-7, with TRBD2 as a possible D gene (6 bases). The CDR3 is CASRSRGSSYEQYF. The CDR3 DNA is TGTGCCAGCCGCAGCCGGGGGAGCTCCTACGAGCAGTACTTC.